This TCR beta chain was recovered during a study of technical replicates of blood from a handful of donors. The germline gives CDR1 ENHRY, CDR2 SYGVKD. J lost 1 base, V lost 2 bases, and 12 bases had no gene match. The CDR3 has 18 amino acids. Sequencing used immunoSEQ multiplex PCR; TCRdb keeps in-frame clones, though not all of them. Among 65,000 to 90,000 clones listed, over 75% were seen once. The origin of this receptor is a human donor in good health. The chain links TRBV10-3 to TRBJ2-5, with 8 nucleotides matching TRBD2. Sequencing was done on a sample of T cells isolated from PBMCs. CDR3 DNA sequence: TGTGCCATCAGTGAGCCTCCCGGGACGGGGGGGCCCCAAGAGACCCAGTACTTC. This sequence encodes CAISEPPGTGGPQETQYF.